Reported below is one T cell receptor beta chain. This receptor's antigen is unknown. No much larger clone is present one base from it, and per-base qualities are unavailable. This entry belongs to a study of early T cells in non-severe SARS-CoV-2 infection (dated by TCRdb to the early 2020s). For context, the study as a whole: Because TCR sequencing was done on bulk RNA from unsorted whole blood, the alpha and beta chains could not be paired.

The library was made by 5' RACE. Instrument used: NextSeq 500. To correct for sequencing error and PCR bias, the TCR library protocol tagged individual cDNA molecules with unique molecular identifiers. Sequencing covered both TCR alpha and beta chains, and within each sample the abundances of alpha and beta sequences were tightly co-correlated. The authors processed their data as follows. Decombinator V4 was used to annotate TCR sequences for V gene, J gene and CDR3. Expanded TCRs were defined as changing significantly between any two time points under a Poisson model with p below 0.0001. TCR abundances were normalised to the total number of TCRs sequenced per sample and were expressed as counts per million. MAIT TCRs were defined by TRAV1-2 paired with TRAJ12, TRAJ20 or TRAJ33, and iNKT TCRs by TRAV10 paired with TRAJ18. A search of VDJdb, accessed on 1 November 2021, was run for TCRs annotated to CMV, EBV and SARS-CoV-2, with TCRs annotated for multiple antigens excluded. Clones were called with MiXCR by TCRdb after fastp trimmed the public reads at Q25, and only in-frame beta chains were retained. CDR3 protein sequences are deduplicated, and each keeps its most common genes and DNA. TCRdb, not the authors, supplied the V and J calls. This sample lists roughly 50,000 distinct CDR3 sequences; around 9.1% were detected once. The ten largest clones add up to 7.5% to 9% of the sample.

Set within a cohort of healthcare workers in London, UK, this nested case-control study involved weekly PCR testing of nasopharyngeal swabs along with blood sampling. Healthcare workers were enrolled in the week of the UK lockdown, from 23 to 31 March 2020, and were followed every week for up to roughly 15 weeks. Overall study outcomes, separate from this receptor: Matching against VDJdb was skewed toward anti-spike CD8 responses, likely underestimated virus-specific expansions, and missed private and CD4 specificities.

CDR1 is given as SGHVS and CDR2 as FQNEAQ, both from the germline V gene. Trimming costs V 5 bases and J 0 bases, and their ends lie 14 bases apart. Spanning cysteine to phenylalanine, the CDR3 consists of 16 amino acids. CDR3 DNA only is kept here, 48 bases in frame from base 1. The source of this sequence is an adult who was a healthcare worker with PCR-confirmed SARS-CoV-2 infection or an uninfected control (not recorded which). The sequence links TRBV7-8 to TRBJ1-5; no D gene is confidently identified. Sequenced input: whole blood. At the DNA level, the sequence is TGTGCCAGCAGCATGAGCCGGTTAGTTAGCAATCAGCCCCAGCATTTT. This sequence encodes CASSMSRLVSNQPQHF.